This TCR beta chain was identified in a study of vaccination and CD4 T cells after COVID-19. Across the study: Overlapping spike peptides of SARS-CoV-2, HCoV-NL63, HCoV-OC43 and HCoV-229E stimulated the cells. Study-wide results and caveats: Early post-infection timepoints were not included, and relatively few convalescent patients were studied. Median counts of SARS-CoV-2-reactive clonotypes increased from 21 to 38; this difference was not significant.

This clonotype was recorded only once. The antigen is undetermined. An Oncomine TCR Beta short-read assay was used to sequence the DNA from cultured CD4+ T cells. TCRdb re-called the PCR reads through MiXCR, storing one row per CDR3 protein. The data hold about 11,000 distinct CDR3 sequences, with roughly 46% observed a single time. The V and J ends lost 6 bases and 5 bases respectively, with 19 bases between them. The CDR3 extends over 15 amino acids. Germline V gives CDR1 WSHSY, CDR2 SAAADI. The treatment was: roughly ten-day PBMC culture with coronavirus spike peptide pools or control peptides (ViraFEST assay). In the ViraFEST assay, peptide-pool expansion preceded TCR sequencing of expanded clonotypes.

The sample consisted of CD4+ T cells from blood, cultured in vitro. The chain combines TRBV10-2 with TRBJ2-5; a weak D match, TRBD1 (6 bases). This sequence was found in a human donor who had recovered from COVID-19. The CDR3 here is CASSPFVGAGETQYF. CDR3 sequence (DNA): TGCGCCAGCAGCCCTTTTGTGGGGGCCGGGGAGACCCAGTACTTC.